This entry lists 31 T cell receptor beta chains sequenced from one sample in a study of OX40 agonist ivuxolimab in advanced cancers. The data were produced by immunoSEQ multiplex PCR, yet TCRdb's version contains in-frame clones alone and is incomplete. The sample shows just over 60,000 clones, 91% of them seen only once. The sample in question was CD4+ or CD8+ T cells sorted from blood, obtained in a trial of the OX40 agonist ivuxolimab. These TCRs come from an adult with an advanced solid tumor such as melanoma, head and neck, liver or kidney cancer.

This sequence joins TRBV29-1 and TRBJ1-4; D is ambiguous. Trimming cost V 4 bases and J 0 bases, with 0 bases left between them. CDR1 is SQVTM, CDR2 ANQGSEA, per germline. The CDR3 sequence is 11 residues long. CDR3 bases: TGCAGCGTTGCAACTAATGAAAAACTGTTTTTT. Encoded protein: CSVATNEKLFF.

The CDR3 DNA is TGTGCCAGCATGTTCCTAGCGGGGAGCGACAATGAGCAGTTCTTC. This translates into CASMFLAGSDNEQFF. The rearrangement links TRBV6-6 to TRBJ2-1; 9 bases map to TRBD2. With V trimmed by 7 bases and J by 5 bases, 9 bases remained unmatched. Germline V CDR1 and CDR2: MNHNY, SVGAGI (reference sequence). The CDR3 is 15 residues long.

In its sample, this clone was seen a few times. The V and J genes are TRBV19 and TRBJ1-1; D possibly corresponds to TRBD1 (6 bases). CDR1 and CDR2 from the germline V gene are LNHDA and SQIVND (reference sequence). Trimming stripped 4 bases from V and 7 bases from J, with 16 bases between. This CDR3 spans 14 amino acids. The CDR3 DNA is TGTGCCAGTAGTAAACAACTCGGACAGTATGAAGCTTTCTTT. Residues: CASSKQLGQYEAFF.

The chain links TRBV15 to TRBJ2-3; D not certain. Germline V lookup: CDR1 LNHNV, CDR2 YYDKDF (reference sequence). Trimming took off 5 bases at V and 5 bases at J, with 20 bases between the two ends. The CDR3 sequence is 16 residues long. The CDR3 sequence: CATSPSGWEVEDTQYF. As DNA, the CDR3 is TGTGCCACCAGCCCGTCCGGGTGGGAAGTCGAAGATACGCAGTATTTT.

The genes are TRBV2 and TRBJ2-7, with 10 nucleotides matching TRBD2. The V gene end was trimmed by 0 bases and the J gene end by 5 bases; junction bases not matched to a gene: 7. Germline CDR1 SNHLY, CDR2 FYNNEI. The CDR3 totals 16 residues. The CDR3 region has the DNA TGTGCCAGCAGTGAAGCCAGCGGGAGGGCCGATAACGAGCAGTACTTC. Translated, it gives CASSEASGRADNEQYF.

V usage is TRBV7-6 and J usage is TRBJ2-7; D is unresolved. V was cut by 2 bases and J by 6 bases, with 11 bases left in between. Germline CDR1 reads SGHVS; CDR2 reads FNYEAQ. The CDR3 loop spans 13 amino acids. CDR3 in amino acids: CASSLSRTGEQYF. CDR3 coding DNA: TGTGCCAGCAGCTTAAGTCGCACCGGCGAGCAGTACTTC.

The DNA of the CDR3 is TGTGCCAGCAGTCTACAGAGCTCCTACAATGAGCAGTTCTTC. Amino acids: CASSLQSSYNEQFF. This rearrangement joins TRBV2 to TRBJ2-1; unclear D gene. The ends were cut back, 5 bases at V and 0 bases at J, with 8 bases in the middle. CDR3 size: 14 residues. Germline V gives CDR1 SNHLY, CDR2 FYNNEI. Full variable domain (outside the CDR3, taken from reference TRBV2 and TRBJ2-1): EPEVTQTPSHQVTQMGQEVILRCVPISNHLYFYWYRQILGQKVEFLVSFYNNEISEKSEIFDDQFSVERPDGSNFTLKIRSTKLEDSAMYFCASSLQSSYNEQFFGPGTRLTVL.

The CDR3 nucleotides read TGTGCCAGCAGCTCAGACCTCTACGAGCAGTACTTC. This sequence encodes CASSSDLYEQYF. The rearrangement links TRBV11-3 to TRBJ2-7; D is unclear. The CDR3 length is 12 residues. CDR1 SGHNT and CDR2 YENEEA come from the germline V gene. Trimming took 4 bases from V and 3 from J, leaving 7 bases between them.

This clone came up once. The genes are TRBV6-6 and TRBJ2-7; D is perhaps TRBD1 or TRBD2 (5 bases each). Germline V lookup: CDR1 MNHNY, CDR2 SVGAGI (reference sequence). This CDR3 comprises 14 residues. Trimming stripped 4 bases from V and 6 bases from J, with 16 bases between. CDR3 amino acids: CASSFRDPPIEQYF. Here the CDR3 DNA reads TGTGCCAGCAGTTTCCGGGACCCTCCCATCGAGCAGTACTTC.

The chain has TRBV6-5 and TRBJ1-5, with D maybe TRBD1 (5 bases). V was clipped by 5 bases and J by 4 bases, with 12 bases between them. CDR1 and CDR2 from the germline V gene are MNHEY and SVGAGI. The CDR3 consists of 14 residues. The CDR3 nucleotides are TGTGCCAGCAGTCGTCCGGGACCTAATCAGCCCCAGCATTTT. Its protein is CASSRPGPNQPQHF.

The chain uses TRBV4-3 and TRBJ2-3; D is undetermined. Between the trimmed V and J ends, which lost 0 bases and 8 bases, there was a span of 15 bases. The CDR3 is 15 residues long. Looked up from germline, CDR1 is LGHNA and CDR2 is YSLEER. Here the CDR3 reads CASSQDSGASGTQYF. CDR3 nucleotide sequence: TGCGCCAGCAGCCAAGATTCGGGCGCCTCGGGTACGCAGTATTTT.

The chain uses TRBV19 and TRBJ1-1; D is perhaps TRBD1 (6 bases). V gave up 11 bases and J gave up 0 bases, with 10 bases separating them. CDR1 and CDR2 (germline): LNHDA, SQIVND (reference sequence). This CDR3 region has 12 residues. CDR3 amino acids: CASRGLNTEAFF. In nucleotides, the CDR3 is TGTGCCTCCAGGGGCCTGAACACTGAAGCTTTCTTT.

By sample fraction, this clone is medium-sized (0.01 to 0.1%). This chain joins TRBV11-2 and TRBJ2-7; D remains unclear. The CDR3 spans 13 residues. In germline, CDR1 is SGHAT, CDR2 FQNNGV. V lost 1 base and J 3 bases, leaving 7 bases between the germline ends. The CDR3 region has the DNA TGTGCCAGCAGCTTAGGGGTGGGCTACGAGCAGTACTTC. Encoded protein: CASSLGVGYEQYF.

CDR3 residues: CASSQGLPSTTGELFF. The CDR3 bases are TGCGCCAGCAGCCAAGGGTTACCATCGACCACCGGGGAGCTGTTTTTT. The gene calls are TRBV4-1 and TRBJ2-2; D not certain. The CDR3 is made up of 16 amino acids. Looked up from germline, CDR1 is MGHRA and CDR2 is YSYEKL. Trimming removed 1 base from V and 4 bases from J, with 13 bases in between.

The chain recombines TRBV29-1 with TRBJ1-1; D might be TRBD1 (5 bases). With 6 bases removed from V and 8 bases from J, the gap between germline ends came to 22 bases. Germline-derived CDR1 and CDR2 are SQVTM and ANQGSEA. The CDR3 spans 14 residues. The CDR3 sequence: CSVPHRTSGDEAFF. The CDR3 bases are TGCAGCGTACCGCATCGGACATCCGGGGACGAAGCTTTCTTT.

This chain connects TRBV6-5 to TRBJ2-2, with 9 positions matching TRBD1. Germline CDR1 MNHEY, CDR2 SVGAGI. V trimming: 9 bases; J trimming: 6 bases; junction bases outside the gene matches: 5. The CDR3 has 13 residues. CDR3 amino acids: CASADRGAGELFF. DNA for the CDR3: TGTGCCAGTGCGGACAGGGGCGCCGGGGAGCTGTTTTTT.

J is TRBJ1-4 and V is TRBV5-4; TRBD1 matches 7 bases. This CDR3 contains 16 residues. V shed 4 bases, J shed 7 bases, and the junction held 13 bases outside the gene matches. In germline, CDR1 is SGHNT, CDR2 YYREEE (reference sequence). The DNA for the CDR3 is TGTGCCAGCAGCACCTCAGACAGGGCGAAGTGTGAAAAACTGTTTTTT. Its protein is CASSTSDRAKCEKLFF.

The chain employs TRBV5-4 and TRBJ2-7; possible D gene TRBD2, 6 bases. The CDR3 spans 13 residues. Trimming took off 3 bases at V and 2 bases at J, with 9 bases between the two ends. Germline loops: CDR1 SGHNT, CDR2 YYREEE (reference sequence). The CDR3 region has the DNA TGTGCCAGCAGCTCTGGCGGGGCCTACGAGCAGTACTTC. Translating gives CASSSGGAYEQYF.

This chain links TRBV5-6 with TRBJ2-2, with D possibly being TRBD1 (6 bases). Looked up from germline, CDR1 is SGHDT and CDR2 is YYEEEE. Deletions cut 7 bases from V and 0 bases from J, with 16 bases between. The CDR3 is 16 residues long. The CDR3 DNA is TGTGCCAGCCAACGTGGGGGCCACGCGAACACCGGGGAGCTGTTTTTT. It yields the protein CASQRGGHANTGELFF.

The CDR3: CASSTQDGNGYTF. The CDR3 DNA is TGTGCCAGCAGTACCCAGGACGGCAATGGCTACACCTTC. The chain joins TRBV28 to TRBJ1-2; no reliable D call. Germline V lookup: CDR1 MDHEN, CDR2 SYDVKM. CDR3 length: 13 amino acids. Trimming took 5 bases from V and 6 from J, leaving 13 bases between them.

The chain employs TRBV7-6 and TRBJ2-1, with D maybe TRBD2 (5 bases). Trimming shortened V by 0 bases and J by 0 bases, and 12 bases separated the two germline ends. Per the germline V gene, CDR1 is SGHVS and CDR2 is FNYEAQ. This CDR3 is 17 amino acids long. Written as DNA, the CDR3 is TGTGCCAGCAGCTTAGCACATAGGGAGAGCTCCTACAATGAGCAGTTCTTC. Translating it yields CASSLAHRESSYNEQFF. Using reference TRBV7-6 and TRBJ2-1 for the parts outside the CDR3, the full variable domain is GAGVSQSPRYKVTKRGQDVALRCDPISGHVSLYWYRQALGQGPEFLTYFNYEAQQDKSGLPNDRFSAERPEGSISTLTIQRTEQRDSAMYRCASSLAHRESSYNEQFFGPGTRLTVL.

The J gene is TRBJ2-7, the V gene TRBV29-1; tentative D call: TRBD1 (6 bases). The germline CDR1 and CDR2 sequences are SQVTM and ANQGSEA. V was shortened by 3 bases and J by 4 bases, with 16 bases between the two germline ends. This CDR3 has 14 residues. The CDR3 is CSVEESGAGYEQYF. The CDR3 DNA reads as TGCAGCGTTGAGGAGTCAGGGGCAGGGTACGAGCAGTACTTC.

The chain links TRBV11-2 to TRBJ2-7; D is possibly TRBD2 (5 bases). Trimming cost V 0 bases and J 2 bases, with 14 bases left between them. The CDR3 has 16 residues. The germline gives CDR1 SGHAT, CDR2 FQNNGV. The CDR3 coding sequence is TGTGCCAGCAGCTTAGATTATACGGGATTGACCTACGAGCAGTACTTC. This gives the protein CASSLDYTGLTYEQYF.

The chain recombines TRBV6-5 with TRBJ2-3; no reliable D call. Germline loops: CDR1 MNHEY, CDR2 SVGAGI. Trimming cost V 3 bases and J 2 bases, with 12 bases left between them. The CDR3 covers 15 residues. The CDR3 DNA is TGTGCCAGCAGTTATATTAACAGTTTCACAGATACGCAGTATTTT. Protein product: CASSYINSFTDTQYF.

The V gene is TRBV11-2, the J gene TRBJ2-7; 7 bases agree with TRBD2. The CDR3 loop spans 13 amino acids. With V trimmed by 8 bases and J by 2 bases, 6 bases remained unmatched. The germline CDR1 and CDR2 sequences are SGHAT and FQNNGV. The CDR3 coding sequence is TGTGCCAGCCTGCTTGGGACTACCTACGAGCAGTACTTC. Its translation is CASLLGTTYEQYF.

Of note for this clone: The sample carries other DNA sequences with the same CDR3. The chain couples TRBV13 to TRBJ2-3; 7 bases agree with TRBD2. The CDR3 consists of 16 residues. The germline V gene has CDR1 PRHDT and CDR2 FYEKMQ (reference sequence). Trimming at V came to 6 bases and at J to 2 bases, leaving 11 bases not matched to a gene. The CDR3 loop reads CASSTTRLALTDTQYF. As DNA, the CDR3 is TGTGCCAGCAGTACTACTAGACTAGCTCTCACAGATACGCAGTATTTT. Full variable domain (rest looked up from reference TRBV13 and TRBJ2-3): AAGVIQSPRHLIKEKRETATLKCYPIPRHDTVYWYQQGPGQDPQFLISFYEKMQSDKGSIPDRFSAQQFSDYHSELNMSSLELGDSALYFCASSTTRLALTDTQYFGPGTRLTVL.

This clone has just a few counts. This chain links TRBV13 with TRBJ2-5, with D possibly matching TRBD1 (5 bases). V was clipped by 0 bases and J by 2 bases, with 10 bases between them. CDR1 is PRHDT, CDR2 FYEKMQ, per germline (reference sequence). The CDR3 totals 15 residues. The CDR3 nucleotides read TGTGCCAGCAGCTTAGGGACAGTTCTTCAAGAGACCCAGTACTTC. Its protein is CASSLGTVLQETQYF. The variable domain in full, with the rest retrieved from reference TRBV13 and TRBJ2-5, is AAGVIQSPRHLIKEKRETATLKCYPIPRHDTVYWYQQGPGQDPQFLISFYEKMQSDKGSIPDRFSAQQFSDYHSELNMSSLELGDSALYFCASSLGTVLQETQYFGPGTRLLVL.

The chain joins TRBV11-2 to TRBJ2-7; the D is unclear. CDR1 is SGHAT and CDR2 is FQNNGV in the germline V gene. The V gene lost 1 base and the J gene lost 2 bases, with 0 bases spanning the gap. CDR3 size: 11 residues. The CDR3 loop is CASSLAYEQYF. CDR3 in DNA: TGTGCCAGCAGCTTAGCCTACGAGCAGTACTTC.

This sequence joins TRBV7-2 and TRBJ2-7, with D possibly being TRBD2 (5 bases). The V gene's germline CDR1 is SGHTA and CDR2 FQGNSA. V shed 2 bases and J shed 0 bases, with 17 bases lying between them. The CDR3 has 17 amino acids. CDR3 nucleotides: TGTGCCAGCAGCTTATTCCTCCACGGGATGGGCTCCTACGAGCAGTACTTC. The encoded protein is CASSLFLHGMGSYEQYF.

The chain's CDR3 is CASSFLQGVYEQYF. The CDR3 coding sequence is TGTGCCAGCAGTTTTTTACAGGGGGTCTACGAGCAGTACTTC. The rearrangement links TRBV28 to TRBJ2-7; TRBD1 matches at 8 bases. This CDR3 has 14 residues. The V segment lost 3 bases and the J segment 3 bases; nucleotides outside the gene matches: 4. Germline CDR1 is MDHEN and CDR2 is SYDVKM.

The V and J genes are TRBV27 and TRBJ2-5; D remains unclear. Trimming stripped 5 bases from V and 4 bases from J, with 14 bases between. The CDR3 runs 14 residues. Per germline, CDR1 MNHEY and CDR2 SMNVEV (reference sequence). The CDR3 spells CASSPGLDGETQYF. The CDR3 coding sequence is TGTGCCAGCAGTCCCGGTCTGGACGGAGAGACCCAGTACTTC.